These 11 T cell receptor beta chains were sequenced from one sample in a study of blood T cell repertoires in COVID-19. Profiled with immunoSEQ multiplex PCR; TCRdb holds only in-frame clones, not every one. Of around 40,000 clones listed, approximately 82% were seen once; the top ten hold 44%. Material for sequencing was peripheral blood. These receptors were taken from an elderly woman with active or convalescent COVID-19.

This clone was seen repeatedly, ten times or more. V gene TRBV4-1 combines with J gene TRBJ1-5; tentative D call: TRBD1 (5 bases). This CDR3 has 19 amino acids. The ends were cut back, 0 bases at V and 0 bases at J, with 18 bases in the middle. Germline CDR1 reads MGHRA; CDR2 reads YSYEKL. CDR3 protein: CASSQDSEYQGNSNQPQHF. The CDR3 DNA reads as TGCGCCAGCAGCCAAGATTCGGAATACCAGGGTAATAGCAATCAGCCCCAGCATTTT.

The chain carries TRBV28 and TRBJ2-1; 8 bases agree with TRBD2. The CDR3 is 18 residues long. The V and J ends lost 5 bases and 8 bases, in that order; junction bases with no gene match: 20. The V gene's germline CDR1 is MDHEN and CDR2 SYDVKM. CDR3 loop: CASSPNPRGGTRPYEQFF. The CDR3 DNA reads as TGTGCCAGCAGTCCAAACCCCCGGGGGGGTACTAGACCGTATGAGCAGTTCTTC.

CDR3 residues: CASSLGGGRAFF. The CDR3, as DNA: TGTGCCAGCAGCTTGGGTGGAGGGCGAGCTTTCTTT. This chain uses TRBV5-5 with TRBJ1-1, with unresolved D. The V and J ends lost 0 bases and 10 bases respectively, with 10 bases between them. Germline loops: CDR1 SGHKS, CDR2 YYEKEE (reference sequence). The CDR3 is made up of 12 amino acids.

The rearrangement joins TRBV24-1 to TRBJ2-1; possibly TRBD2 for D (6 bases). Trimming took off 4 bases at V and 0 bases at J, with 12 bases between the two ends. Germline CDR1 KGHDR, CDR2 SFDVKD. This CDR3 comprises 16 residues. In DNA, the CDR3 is TGTGCCACCAGTGACACTAGACTAGTCTCCTACAATGAGCAGTTCTTC. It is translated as CATSDTRLVSYNEQFF.

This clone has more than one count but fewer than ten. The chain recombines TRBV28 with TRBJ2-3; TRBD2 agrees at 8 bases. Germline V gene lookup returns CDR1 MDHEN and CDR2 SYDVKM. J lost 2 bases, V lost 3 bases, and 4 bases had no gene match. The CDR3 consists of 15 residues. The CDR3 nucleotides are TGTGCCAGCAGTTTCGGCGGGAGGTCCACAGATACGCAGTATTTT. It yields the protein CASSFGGRSTDTQYF.

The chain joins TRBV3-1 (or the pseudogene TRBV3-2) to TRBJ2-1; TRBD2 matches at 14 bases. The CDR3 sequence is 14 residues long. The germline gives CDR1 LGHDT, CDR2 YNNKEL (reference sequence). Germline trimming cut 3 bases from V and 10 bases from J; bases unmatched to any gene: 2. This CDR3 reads CASSQTSGREEQFF. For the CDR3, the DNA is TGTGCCAGCAGCCAGACTAGCGGGAGGGAGGAGCAGTTCTTC.

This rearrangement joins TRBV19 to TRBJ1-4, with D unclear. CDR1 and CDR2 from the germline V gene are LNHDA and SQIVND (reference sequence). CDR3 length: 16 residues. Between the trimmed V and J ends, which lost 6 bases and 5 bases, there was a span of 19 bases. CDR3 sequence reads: CASRNKPGAGNEKLFF. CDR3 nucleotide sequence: TGTGCCAGTAGAAACAAACCGGGAGCCGGGAATGAAAAACTGTTTTTT.

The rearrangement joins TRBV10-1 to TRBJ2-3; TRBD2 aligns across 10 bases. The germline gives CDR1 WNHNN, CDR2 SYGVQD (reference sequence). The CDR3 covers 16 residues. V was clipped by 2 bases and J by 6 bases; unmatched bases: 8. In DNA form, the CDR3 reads TGCGCCAGCAGTGAGAGTGGTAGCGGGAGGAGGGATACGCAGTATTTT. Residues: CASSESGSGRRDTQYF.

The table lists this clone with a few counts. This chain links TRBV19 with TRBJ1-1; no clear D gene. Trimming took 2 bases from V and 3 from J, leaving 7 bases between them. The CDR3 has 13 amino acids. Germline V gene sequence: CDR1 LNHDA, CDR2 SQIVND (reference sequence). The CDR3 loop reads CASSISVDTEAFF. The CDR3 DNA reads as TGTGCCAGTAGTATATCGGTGGACACTGAAGCTTTCTTT.

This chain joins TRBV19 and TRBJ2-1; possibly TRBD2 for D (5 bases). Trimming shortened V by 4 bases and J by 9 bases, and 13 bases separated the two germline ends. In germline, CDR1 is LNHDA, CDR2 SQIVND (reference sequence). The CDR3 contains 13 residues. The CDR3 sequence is CASSSSARVEQFF. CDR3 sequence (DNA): TGTGCCAGTAGTAGTAGCGCGCGGGTTGAGCAGTTCTTC.

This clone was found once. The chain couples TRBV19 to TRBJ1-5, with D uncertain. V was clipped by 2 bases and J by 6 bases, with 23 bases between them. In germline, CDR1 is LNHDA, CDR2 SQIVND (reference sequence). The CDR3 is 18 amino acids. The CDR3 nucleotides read TGTGCCAGTAGTATACGGGTCGGACTGCTTCAAGAGAGTCAGCCCCAGCATTTT. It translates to CASSIRVGLLQESQPQHF.